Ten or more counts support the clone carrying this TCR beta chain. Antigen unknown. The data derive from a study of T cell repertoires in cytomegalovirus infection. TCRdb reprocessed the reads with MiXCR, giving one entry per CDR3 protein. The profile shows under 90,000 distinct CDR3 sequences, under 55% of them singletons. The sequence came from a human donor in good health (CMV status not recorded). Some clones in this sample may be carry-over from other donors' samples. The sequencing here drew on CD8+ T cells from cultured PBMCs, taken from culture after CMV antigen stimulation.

CDR3 region: CASSSNDWTQETQYF. The CDR3 region has the DNA TGTGCCAGCAGCTCCAACGACTGGACCCAAGAGACCCAGTACTTC. This chain links TRBV11-2 with TRBJ2-5; D is unresolved. The CDR3 sequence is 15 residues long. From germline, CDR1 is SGHAT and CDR2 FQNNGV. V dropped 4 bases and J dropped 1 base, with 13 bases sitting between them. The full variable domain, rest sourced from reference TRBV11-2 and TRBJ2-5, is EAGVAQSPRYKIIEKRQSVAFWCNPISGHATLYWYQQILGQGPKLLIQFQNNGVVDDSQLPKDRFSAERLKGVDSTLKIQPAKLEDSAVYLCASSSNDWTQETQYFGPGTRLLVL.